A selection of T cell receptor beta chains follows, all from one sample in a study of blood T cell repertoires in COVID-19. Profiled with immunoSEQ multiplex PCR; TCRdb holds only in-frame clones, not every one. The sample carries 150,000 to 200,000 clones, roughly four fifths recorded once. Sequencing was performed on peripheral blood. These receptor sequences come from a woman in her 70s with COVID-19, enrolled during active disease. Both conserved end residues are part of each CDR3. The D gene is left open where the match is weak. For some rows the clone size is stated as once, few or many, or as a class when expanded; others skip it.

TRBV30	few	TRBJ1-4	.	TGTGCCTGGAGGATTGGGGCCAATAATGAAAAACTGTTTTTT	CAWRIGANNEKLFF
TRBV29-1	.	TRBJ2-3	.	TGCAGCGTTGAACTAGCGAACCGGGATACGCAGTATTTT	CSVELANRDTQYF
TRBV7-8	.	TRBJ2-2	TRBD2	TGTGCCAGCAGCTTAGTAGGACTAGCATCGATCGGGGAGCTGTTTTTT	CASSLVGLASIGELFF
TRBV5-6	.	TRBJ2-1	TRBD2	TGTGCCAGCAGCTTGACTAGCGCCTATGAGCAGTTCTTC	CASSLTSAYEQFF
TRBV18	.	TRBJ2-3	TRBD1	TGTGCCAGCTCACCACAGGGGGCGACAACAGATACGCAGTATTTT	CASSPQGATTDTQYF
TRBV28	.	TRBJ1-2	.	TGTGCCAGCAGTATCGGGACAAGAGGCTACACCTTC	CASSIGTRGYTF
TRBV19	.	TRBJ1-2	.	TGTGCCAGTATAGGGGGAACCTATGGCTACACCTTC	CASIGGTYGYTF
TRBV5-5	once	TRBJ2-3	.	TGTGCCAGCAGCTTCCGGGGGGCCCCCTCCACAGATACGCAGTATTTT	CASSFRGAPSTDTQYF
TRBV3-1/TRBV3-2	.	TRBJ2-2	TRBD2	TGTGCCAGCAGCCAAGACCATGGGACTAGCGGGAAAGGCGGGGAGCTGTTTTTT	CASSQDHGTSGKGGELFF
TRBV3-1/TRBV3-2	few	TRBJ1-1	.	TGTGCCACCTCGCCAAGATCAGGTGGGGAAGCTTTCTTT	CATSPRSGGEAFF
TRBV19	.	TRBJ2-3	.	TGTGCCAGTAGAAGACGGGGATCTAGCACAGATACGCAGTATTTT	CASRRRGSSTDTQYF
TRBV27	.	TRBJ1-1	TRBD1	TGTGCCAGCAGTTTGCTGGGGACAGACACTGAAGCTTTCTTT	CASSLLGTDTEAFF
TRBV18	.	TRBJ2-3	.	TGTGCCAGCTCACCTCGAGAGGATACGCAGTATTTT	CASSPREDTQYF
TRBV2	.	TRBJ2-3	TRBD1	TGTGCCAGCAGTGCCGGGACAGGAGACACAGATACGCAGTATTTT	CASSAGTGDTDTQYF